The following is a T cell receptor beta chain sequence with its context. Antigen specificity is unknown. The data stem from a study of T cell responses to AZD1222 COVID-19 vaccine. Study information: Timing groups of about 4 and about 12 weeks for second doses were pooled. Study-level results: A reported finding is that nearly half of spike-specific TCRs target unmutated variant regions. Donors were largely white British and mainly female; clonal diversity was possibly underestimated.

Germline lookup yields CDR1 MDHEN and CDR2 SYDVKM. V lost 10 bases and J lost 0, with 12 bases in between. There are 14 residues in the CDR3. Using immunoSEQ multiplex PCR, the repertoire was profiled, and TCRdb retains in-frame clones only, with some absent. The table records more than 85,000 clones, 80% to 90% of them present only once. This clonotype was obtained from an adult in good health. The material sequenced was peripheral blood, taken on day 0 of AZD1222 vaccination. This sequence joins TRBV28 and TRBJ2-2; D might be TRBD1 or TRBD2, each matching 6 bases. CDR3 DNA sequence: TGTGCCACCAAGGGGGGATCGAACACCGGGGAGCTGTTTTTT. Translated: CATKGGSNTGELFF.